This T cell receptor beta chain was sequenced in a study of T cells in Graves' hyperthyroidism and ophthalmopathy. With 4 bases removed from V and 8 bases from J, the gap between germline ends came to 14 bases. The CDR3 is 14 residues long. The germline V gene encodes CDR1 SGHTA and CDR2 FQGTGA. Amplified TCR beta CDR3 regions came from RNA transcripts. The primer set for the first-round RT-PCR of the TCR CDR3 was HTBI. One entry per CDR3 protein results from TCRdb running MiXCR on the multiplex PCR reads. In the table there are around 600,000 distinct CDR3 sequences, 16% of which are singletons. This chain links TRBV7-3 with TRBJ2-2, with D perhaps TRBD1 (6 bases). The sequence derives from a woman in her forties with Graves' ophthalmopathy. Sample: blood. CDR3 loop: CASSWGPETGELFF. The CDR3, as DNA: TGTGCCAGCAGCTGGGGGCCCGAGACGGGGGAGCTGTTTTTT. The whole variable domain, filled in from reference TRBV7-3 and TRBJ2-2, reads GAGVSQTPSNKVTEKGKYVELRCDPISGHTALYWYRQSLGQGPEFLIYFQGTGAADDSGLPNDRFFAVRPEGSVSTLKIQRTERGDSAVYLCASSWGPETGELFFGEGSRLTVL.